The 27 T cell receptor beta chains in this list originate from one sample, sequenced in a study of Ad26.COV2.S vaccination and SARS-CoV-2 variants. The repertoire was sequenced with immunoSEQ multiplex PCR; TCRdb's copy has only in-frame clones and lacks some. Seen here are approximately 240,000 clones, 88% observed once, and the top ten hold approximately 11%. Treatment in this sample: roughly 18 received Ad26.COV2.S at low or high dose, single or two shots; roughly five received placebo; per-sample allocation not given. The study sampled participants on day 63 after the first vaccine or placebo injection. The sequencing used peripheral blood, collected in a trial of Ad26.COV2.S vaccine versus placebo. The receptor set was obtained from a person between 18 and 65 years old who received the Ad26.COV2.S COVID-19 vaccine or a placebo.

The chain carries TRBV7-2 and TRBJ2-5, with 9 bases that match TRBD2. The germline gives CDR1 SGHTA, CDR2 FQGNSA. J was trimmed by 2 bases and V by 4 bases; bases with no gene match: 5. The CDR3 is 15 residues long. The CDR3, as DNA: TGTGCCAGCAGCTGGATAGCGGGAGTACAAGAGACCCAGTACTTC. As protein: CASSWIAGVQETQYF.

The J gene is TRBJ1-5, the V gene TRBV21-1; the table gives TRBD1 as D, unverified against the DNA. TRBV21-1 is annotated as a pseudogene. This CDR3 has 14 residues. For the CDR3, the DNA is TGTGCCAGCCCCAGATGGGGGCACACTCAGCCCCAGCATTTT. It specifies CASPRWGHTQPQHF.

This clone was counted a few times. The chain is built from TRBV6-5 and TRBJ1-1; the match to TRBD1 covers 8 bases. This CDR3 contains 13 residues. V was pared by 6 bases and J by 4 bases, with 4 bases of the junction left unmatched. CDR1 and CDR2 (germline): MNHEY, SVGAGI. The DNA of the CDR3 is TGTGCCAGCAGCGGACAGGGACGCACTGAAGCTTTCTTT. As protein: CASSGQGRTEAFF.

In this sample, this clone turned up once. V is TRBV11-1 and J is TRBJ2-1, with TRBD2 identical over 8 bases. The V gene's germline CDR1 is SGHAT and CDR2 FQDESV (reference sequence). This CDR3 comprises 16 residues. V shed 1 base and J 8 bases; nucleotides not matched to a gene: 10. CDR3: CASSLETGTRPYEQFF. Here the CDR3 DNA reads TGTGCCAGCAGCTTAGAAACCGGGACTAGACCGTATGAGCAGTTCTTC.

The V gene is TRBV5-6, the J gene TRBJ1-3, with unresolved D. The CDR3 runs to 14 residues. The ends were cut back, 2 bases at V and 0 bases at J, with 6 bases in the middle. The germline CDR1 and CDR2 sequences are SGHDT and YYEEEE. The CDR3 sequence: CASSFRPSGNTIYF. CDR3 nucleotide sequence: TGTGCCAGCAGCTTTAGGCCCTCTGGAAACACCATATATTTT.

The V and J genes are TRBV7-2 and TRBJ1-3; D possibly corresponds to TRBD1 (5 bases). V was pared by 2 bases and J by 2 bases, with 13 bases between. Germline values: CDR1 SGHTA, CDR2 FQGNSA. The CDR3 runs 16 residues. The CDR3 reads CASSLTQGSTGNTIYF. The CDR3, as DNA: TGTGCCAGCAGCTTAACCCAGGGAAGCACTGGAAACACCATATATTTT.

DNA of the CDR3: TGTGCCAGTAGTCCCTCGGCGGGAGCTCGAGGGACCCAGTACTTC. Its translation is CASSPSAGARGTQYF. The gene calls are TRBV19 and TRBJ2-5; 7 bases agree with TRBD2. Germline CDR1 and CDR2: LNHDA and SQIVND (reference sequence). Unmatched junction bases numbered 13, after V lost 5 bases and J lost 7 bases. The CDR3 contains 15 residues.

V usage is TRBV9 and J usage is TRBJ2-3; D is possibly TRBD2 (5 bases). Trimming shortened V by 0 bases and J by 2 bases, and 10 bases separated the two germline ends. Germline CDR1 is SGDLS and CDR2 is YYNGEE. The CDR3 sequence is 15 residues long. The CDR3 bases are TGTGCCAGCAGCGTAGTGGGAGTTAACACAGATACGCAGTATTTT. Its translation: CASSVVGVNTDTQYF.

The V gene is TRBV19, the J gene TRBJ2-7; TRBD1 matches at 10 bases. V shed 5 bases, J shed 4 bases, and the junction held 11 bases outside the gene matches. Germline-derived CDR1 and CDR2 are LNHDA and SQIVND (reference sequence). This CDR3 contains 16 residues. The CDR3 nucleotides read TGTGCCAGTAGTCTCGGGACAGGGGTCCCCTTATACGAGCAGTACTTC. Translated: CASSLGTGVPLYEQYF.

The chain couples TRBV5-1 to TRBJ2-3; 7 bases are shared with TRBD2. After removal of 4 bases from V and 2 bases from J, the junction contained 7 bases not matched to a gene. Per germline, CDR1 SGHRS and CDR2 YFSETQ. The CDR3 extends over 15 amino acids. In DNA form, the CDR3 reads TGCGCCAGCAGCCCAGGACTAGTTTTCACAGATACGCAGTATTTT. Residues: CASSPGLVFTDTQYF.

This sequence joins TRBV10-3 and TRBJ1-2; TRBD1 matches at 8 bases. V trimming: 6 bases; J trimming: 6 bases; junction bases outside the gene matches: 3. In germline, CDR1 is ENHRY, CDR2 SYGVKD. The CDR3 spans 12 residues. The DNA of the CDR3 is TGTGCCATCAGGGGACAGGCTGATGGCTACACCTTC. Translation: CAIRGQADGYTF.

This clone was seen only a few times. The gene calls are TRBV5-1 and TRBJ2-7; 8 bases align to TRBD1. Germline loops: CDR1 SGHRS, CDR2 YFSETQ. This CDR3 is built from 14 residues. V was clipped by 4 bases and J by 3 bases; unmatched bases: 6. In nucleotides, the CDR3 is TGCGCCAGCAGCCTGGGACAGGCTTACTACGAGCAGTACTTC. This translates into CASSLGQAYYEQYF.

This chain uses TRBV18 with TRBJ2-2; D unclear. Trimming removed 1 base at V and 0 bases at J, with 12 bases between. Germline V gene data show CDR1 as KGHSH and CDR2 as LQKENI. The CDR3 contains 17 residues. The CDR3 sequence is CASSPLRLPSNTGELFF. The CDR3 nucleotides read TGTGCCAGCTCACCACTGAGACTTCCTTCGAACACCGGGGAGCTGTTTTTT. Filled out from reference TRBV18 and TRBJ2-2, the complete variable domain reads NAGVMQNPRHLVRRRGQEARLRCSPMKGHSHVYWYRQLPEEGLKFMVYLQKENIIDESGMPKERFSAEFPKEGPSILRIQQVVRGDSAAYFCASSPLRLPSNTGELFFGEGSRLTVL.

This chain uses TRBV3-1 (or the pseudogene TRBV3-2) with TRBJ2-7; 7 bases line up with TRBD1. After removal of 3 bases from V and 5 bases from J, the junction contained 13 bases not matched to a gene. The CDR3 spans 16 residues. Germline CDR1 is LGHDT and CDR2 is YNNKEL (reference sequence). CDR3 nucleotide sequence: TGTGCCAGCAGCCAGGGAACAGGGGCTTCGGCGAACGAGCAGTACTTC. Protein sequence: CASSQGTGASANEQYF.

The V call is TRBV28, the J call TRBJ2-2; 10 positions agree with TRBD1. This CDR3 has 16 residues. J lost 7 bases, V lost 3 bases, and 8 bases had no gene match. Germline V lookup: CDR1 MDHEN, CDR2 SYDVKM. The DNA of the CDR3 is TGTGCCAGCAGTTTCGTAGGACAGGGGGTTGACGGGGAGCTGTTTTTT. It codes for CASSFVGQGVDGELFF.

CDR3 protein: CASSQVSGGGGDTQYF. The CDR3 nucleotides read TGTGCCAGCAGCCAAGTTAGTGGCGGGGGCGGGGATACGCAGTATTTT. The chain is built from TRBV3-1 (or the pseudogene TRBV3-2) and TRBJ2-3; D possibly corresponds to TRBD2 (7 bases). CDR1 and CDR2 from the germline V gene are LGHDT and YNNKEL (reference sequence). The CDR3 extends over 16 amino acids. Trimming took off 1 base at V and 6 bases at J, with 17 bases between the two ends.

The chain combines TRBV6-5 with TRBJ1-5; 8 nucleotides agree with TRBD1. Germline trimming cut 2 bases from V and 5 bases from J; bases unmatched to any gene: 5. Germline V gene data show CDR1 as MNHEY and CDR2 as SVGAGI. The CDR3 extends over 15 amino acids. The CDR3 region has the DNA TGTGCCAGCAGTTACGACAGGGGAATAGATCAGCCCCAGCATTTT. Amino acids: CASSYDRGIDQPQHF.

The chain links TRBV19 to TRBJ1-6; D perhaps matches TRBD1 (6 bases). The V end lost 6 bases, the J end lost 15 bases, and 18 bases lay between the germline ends. Germline V gene data show CDR1 as LNHDA and CDR2 as SQIVND (reference sequence). The length of the CDR3 is 13 residues. The CDR3 sequence: CASSQGKALGLHF. DNA for the CDR3: TGTGCCAGTAGCCAGGGGAAAGCTCTCGGCCTCCACTTT. Variable domain in full (rest from reference TRBV19 and TRBJ1-6): DGGITQSPKYLFRKEGQNVTLSCEQNLNHDAMYWYRQDPGQGLRLIYYSQIVNDFQKGDIAEGYSVSREKKESFPLTVTSAQKNPTAFYLCASSQGKALGLHFGNGTRLTVT.

The V gene is TRBV28, the J gene TRBJ1-3; no reliable D call. With 2 bases removed from V and 0 bases from J, the gap between germline ends came to 8 bases. In germline, CDR1 is MDHEN, CDR2 SYDVKM. The CDR3 runs 15 residues. The DNA of the CDR3 is TGTGCCAGCAGTTTACTTGGTAACTCTGGAAACACCATATATTTT. Residues: CASSLLGNSGNTIYF. Full variable domain (rest looked up from reference TRBV28 and TRBJ1-3): DVKVTQSSRYLVKRTGEKVFLECVQDMDHENMFWYRQDPGLGLRLIYFSYDVKMKEKGDIPEGYSVSREKKERFSLILESASTNQTSMYLCASSLLGNSGNTIYFGEGSWLTVV.

CDR3 sequence reads: CAILLAKNIQYF. CDR3 DNA sequence: TGTGCCATCCTGTTAGCCAAAAACATTCAGTACTTC. This sequence joins TRBV11-2 and TRBJ2-4; D gene unclear. Germline V lookup: CDR1 SGHAT, CDR2 FQNNGV. The CDR3 has 12 amino acids. Between the trimmed V and J ends, which lost 10 bases and 0 bases, there was a span of 7 bases.

For the CDR3, the DNA is TGTGCCAGTAGTATTGAGCTCAGGGGGGGCATCATGACCAAAAACATTCAGTACTTC. It specifies CASSIELRGGIMTKNIQYF. This sequence joins TRBV19 and TRBJ2-4; D is perhaps TRBD1 or TRBD2 (7 bases each). The CDR3 covers 19 residues. V was clipped by 3 bases and J by 2 bases, with 23 bases between them. CDR1 is LNHDA and CDR2 is SQIVND in the germline V gene (reference sequence).

This clone showed up just once. In the same sample, other DNA sequences code for this CDR3. The CDR3 region is CASSFSFYEQYF. CDR3 nucleotide sequence: TGTGCCAGCAGTTTCTCCTTCTACGAGCAGTACTTC. The gene calls are TRBV28 and TRBJ2-7; D uncertain. Germline V gene data show CDR1 as MDHEN and CDR2 as SYDVKM. CDR3 size: 12 residues. The ends were cut back, 3 bases at V and 3 bases at J, with 6 bases in the middle.

A single count supports this clone. V and J are TRBV19 and TRBJ2-5; no clear D gene. Germline V gives CDR1 LNHDA, CDR2 SQIVND (reference sequence). The CDR3 runs to 15 residues. V lost 3 bases and J lost 0, with 11 bases in between. This CDR3 is CASSMWAGYQETQYF. CDR3 nucleotide sequence: TGTGCCAGTAGTATGTGGGCAGGATACCAAGAGACCCAGTACTTC.

The chain has TRBV10-3 and TRBJ2-1, with D maybe TRBD1 (6 bases). Looked up from germline, CDR1 is ENHRY and CDR2 is SYGVKD. V gave up 6 bases and J gave up 5 bases, with 11 bases separating them. The CDR3 is 13 residues long. The CDR3 region has the DNA TGTGCCATCAGCTGGGACAAGAACAATGAGCAGTTCTTC. Protein product: CAISWDKNNEQFF.

This chain connects TRBV25-1 to TRBJ1-4; D is undetermined. The germline gives CDR1 MGHDK, CDR2 SYGVNS. This CDR3 contains 12 residues. Trimming stripped 8 bases from V and 5 bases from J, with 9 bases between. The CDR3 DNA sequence: TGTGCCAGCGGGCTCGTGAATGAAAAACTGTTTTTT. Translation gives CASGLVNEKLFF.

The rearrangement links TRBV30 to TRBJ2-5, with D possibly TRBD2 on 6 matching bases. The CDR3 is 14 amino acids. Germline values: CDR1 GTSNPN, CDR2 SVGIG (reference sequence). V lost 0 bases, J lost 4 bases, and 12 bases lay in between. As DNA, the CDR3 is TGTGCCTGGAGTGTACTCGGGGGAGGAGAGACCCAGTACTTC. Its protein product is CAWSVLGGGETQYF.

This clone was counted once. The chain uses TRBV19 and TRBJ2-4, with D perhaps matching TRBD1 (5 bases). The CDR3 covers 14 residues. Germline assignment: CDR1 LNHDA and CDR2 SQIVND (reference sequence). V was shortened by 2 bases and J by 8 bases, with 13 bases between the two germline ends. CDR3 sequence (DNA): TGTGCCAGTAGTATAATCACAGGACGGGACATTCAGTACTTC. Protein product: CASSIITGRDIQYF.